Detailed here is one T cell receptor beta chain. The data belong to a study of control samples from healthy donors and cancer patients. Assay used: immunoSEQ multiplex PCR; TCRdb lists only in-frame clones, some missing. The data hold some 150,000 clones, with 96% observed a single time. V dropped 2 bases and J dropped 0; count of bases not matched to a gene: 4. This CDR3 contains 17 residues. Looked up from germline, CDR1 is LNHDA and CDR2 is SQIVND (reference sequence). The rearrangement links TRBV19 to TRBJ2-1; 10 positions match TRBD2. This receptor was obtained from a woman in her twenties or thirties in good health. Input material: blood. CDR3 nucleotide sequence: TGTGCCAGTAGTATATGGACTAGCGGATACTCCTACAATGAGCAGTTCTTC. As protein: CASSIWTSGYSYNEQFF.